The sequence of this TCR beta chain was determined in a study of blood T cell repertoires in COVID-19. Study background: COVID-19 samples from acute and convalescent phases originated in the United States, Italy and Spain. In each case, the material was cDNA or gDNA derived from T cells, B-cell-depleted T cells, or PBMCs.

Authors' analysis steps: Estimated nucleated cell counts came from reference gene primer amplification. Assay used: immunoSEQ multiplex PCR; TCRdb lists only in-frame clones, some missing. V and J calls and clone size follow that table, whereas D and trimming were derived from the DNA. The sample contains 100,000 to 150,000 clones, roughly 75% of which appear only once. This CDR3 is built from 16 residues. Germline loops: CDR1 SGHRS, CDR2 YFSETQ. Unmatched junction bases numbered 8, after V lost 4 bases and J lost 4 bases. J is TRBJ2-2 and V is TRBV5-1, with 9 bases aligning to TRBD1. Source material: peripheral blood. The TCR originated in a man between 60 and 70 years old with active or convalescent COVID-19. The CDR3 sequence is CASSLRDRAPTGELFF. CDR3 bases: TGCGCCAGCAGCCTCCGGGACAGGGCTCCCACCGGGGAGCTGTTTTTT.